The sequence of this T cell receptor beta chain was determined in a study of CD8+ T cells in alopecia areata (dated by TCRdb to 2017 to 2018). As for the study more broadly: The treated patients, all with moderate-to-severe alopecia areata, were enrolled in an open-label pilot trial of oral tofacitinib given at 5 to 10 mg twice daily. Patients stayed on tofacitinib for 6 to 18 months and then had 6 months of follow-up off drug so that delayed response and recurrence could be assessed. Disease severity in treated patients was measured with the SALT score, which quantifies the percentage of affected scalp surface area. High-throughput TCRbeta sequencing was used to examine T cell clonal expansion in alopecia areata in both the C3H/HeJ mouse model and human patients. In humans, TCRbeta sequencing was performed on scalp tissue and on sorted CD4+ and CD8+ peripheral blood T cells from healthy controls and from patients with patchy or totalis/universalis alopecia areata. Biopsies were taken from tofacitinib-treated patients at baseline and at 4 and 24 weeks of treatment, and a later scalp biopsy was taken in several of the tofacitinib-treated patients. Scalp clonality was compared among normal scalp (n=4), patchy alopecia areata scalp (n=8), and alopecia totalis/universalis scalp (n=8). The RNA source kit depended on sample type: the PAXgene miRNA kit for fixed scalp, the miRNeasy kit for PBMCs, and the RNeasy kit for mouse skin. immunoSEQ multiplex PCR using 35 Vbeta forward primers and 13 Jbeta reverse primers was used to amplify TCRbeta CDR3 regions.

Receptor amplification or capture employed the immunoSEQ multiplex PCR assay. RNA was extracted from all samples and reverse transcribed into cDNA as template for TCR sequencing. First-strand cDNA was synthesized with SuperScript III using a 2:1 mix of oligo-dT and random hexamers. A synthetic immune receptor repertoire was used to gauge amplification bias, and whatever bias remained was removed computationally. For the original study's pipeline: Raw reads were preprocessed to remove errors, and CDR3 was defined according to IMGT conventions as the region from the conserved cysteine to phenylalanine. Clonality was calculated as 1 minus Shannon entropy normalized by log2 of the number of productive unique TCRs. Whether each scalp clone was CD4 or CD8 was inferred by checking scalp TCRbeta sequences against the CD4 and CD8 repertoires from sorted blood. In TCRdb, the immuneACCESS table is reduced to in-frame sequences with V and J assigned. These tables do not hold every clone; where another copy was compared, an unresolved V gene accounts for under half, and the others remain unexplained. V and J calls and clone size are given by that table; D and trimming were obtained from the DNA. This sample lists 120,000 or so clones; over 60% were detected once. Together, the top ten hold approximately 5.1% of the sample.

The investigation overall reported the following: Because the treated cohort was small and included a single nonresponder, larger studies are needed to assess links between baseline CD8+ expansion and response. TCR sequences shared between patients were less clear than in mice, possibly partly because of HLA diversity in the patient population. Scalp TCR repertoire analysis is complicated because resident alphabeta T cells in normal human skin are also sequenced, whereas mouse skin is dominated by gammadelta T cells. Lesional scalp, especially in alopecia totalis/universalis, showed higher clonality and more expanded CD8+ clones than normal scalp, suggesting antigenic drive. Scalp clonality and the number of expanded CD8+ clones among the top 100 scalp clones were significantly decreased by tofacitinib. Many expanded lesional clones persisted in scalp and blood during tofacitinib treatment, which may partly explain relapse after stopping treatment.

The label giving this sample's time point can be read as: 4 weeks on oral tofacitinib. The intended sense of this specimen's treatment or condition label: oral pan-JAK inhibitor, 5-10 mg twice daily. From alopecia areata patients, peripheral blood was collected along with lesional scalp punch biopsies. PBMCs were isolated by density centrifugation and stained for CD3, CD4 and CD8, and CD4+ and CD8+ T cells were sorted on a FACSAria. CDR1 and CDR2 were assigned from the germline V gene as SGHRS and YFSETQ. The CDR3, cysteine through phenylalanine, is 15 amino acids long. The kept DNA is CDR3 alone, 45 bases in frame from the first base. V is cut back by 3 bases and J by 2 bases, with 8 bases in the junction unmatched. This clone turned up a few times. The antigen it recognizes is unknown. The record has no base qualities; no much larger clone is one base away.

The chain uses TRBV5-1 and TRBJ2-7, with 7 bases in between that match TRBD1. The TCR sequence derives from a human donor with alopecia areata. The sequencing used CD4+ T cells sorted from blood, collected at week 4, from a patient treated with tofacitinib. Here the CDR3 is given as CASSSGMGQTYEQYF. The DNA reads TGCGCCAGCAGCTCGGGAATGGGACAGACCTACGAGCAGTACTTC.